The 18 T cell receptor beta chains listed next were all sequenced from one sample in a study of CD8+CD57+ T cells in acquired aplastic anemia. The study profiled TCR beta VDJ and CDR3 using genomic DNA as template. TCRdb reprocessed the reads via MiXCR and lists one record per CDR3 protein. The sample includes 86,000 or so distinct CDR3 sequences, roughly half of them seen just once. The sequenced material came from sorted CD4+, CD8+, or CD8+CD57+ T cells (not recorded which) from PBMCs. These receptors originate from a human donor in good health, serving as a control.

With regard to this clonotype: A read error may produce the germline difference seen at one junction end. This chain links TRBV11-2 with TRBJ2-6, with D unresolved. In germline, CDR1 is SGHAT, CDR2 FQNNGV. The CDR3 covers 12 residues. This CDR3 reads CASSLADGIEAF. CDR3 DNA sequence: TGTGCCAGCAGCTTGGCCGATGGCATTGAAGCTTTC.

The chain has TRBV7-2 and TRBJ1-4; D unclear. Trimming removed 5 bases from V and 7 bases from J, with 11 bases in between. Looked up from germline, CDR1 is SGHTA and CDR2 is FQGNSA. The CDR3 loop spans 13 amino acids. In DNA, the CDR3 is TGTGCCAGCAGCCAAGGGTACGGTGAAAAACTGTTTTTT. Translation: CASSQGYGEKLFF.

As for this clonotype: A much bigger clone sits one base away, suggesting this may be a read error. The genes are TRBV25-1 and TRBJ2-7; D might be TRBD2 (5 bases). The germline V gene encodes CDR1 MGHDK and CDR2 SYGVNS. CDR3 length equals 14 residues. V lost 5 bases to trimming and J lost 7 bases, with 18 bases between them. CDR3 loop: CASSSPGDYNEQYF. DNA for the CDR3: TGTGCCAGCAGTAGCCCGGGCGACTACAATGAGCAGTACTTC.

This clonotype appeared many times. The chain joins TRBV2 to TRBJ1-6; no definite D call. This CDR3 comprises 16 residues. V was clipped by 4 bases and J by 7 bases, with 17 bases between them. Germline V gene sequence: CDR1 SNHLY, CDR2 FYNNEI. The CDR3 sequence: CASSVRGTGVNSPLHF. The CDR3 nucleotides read TGTGCCAGCAGTGTGCGCGGTACTGGGGTGAATTCACCCCTCCACTTT.

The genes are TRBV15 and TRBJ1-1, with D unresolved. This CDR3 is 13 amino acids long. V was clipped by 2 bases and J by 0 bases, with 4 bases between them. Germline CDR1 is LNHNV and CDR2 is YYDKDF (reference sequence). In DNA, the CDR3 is TGTGCCACCAGCAGATTGATGAACACTGAAGCTTTCTTT. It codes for CATSRLMNTEAFF. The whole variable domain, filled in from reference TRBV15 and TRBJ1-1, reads DAMVIQNPRYQVTQFGKPVTLSCSQTLNHNVMYWYQQKSSQAPKLLFHYYDKDFNNEADTPDNFQSRRPNTSFCFLDIRSPGLGDTAMYLCATSRLMNTEAFFGQGTRLTVV.

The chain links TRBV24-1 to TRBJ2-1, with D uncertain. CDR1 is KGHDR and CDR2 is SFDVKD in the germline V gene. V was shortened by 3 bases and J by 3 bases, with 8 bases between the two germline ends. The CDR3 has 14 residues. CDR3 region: CATSDRRNYNEQFF. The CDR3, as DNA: TGTGCCACCAGTGATCGCCGGAACTACAATGAGCAGTTCTTC.

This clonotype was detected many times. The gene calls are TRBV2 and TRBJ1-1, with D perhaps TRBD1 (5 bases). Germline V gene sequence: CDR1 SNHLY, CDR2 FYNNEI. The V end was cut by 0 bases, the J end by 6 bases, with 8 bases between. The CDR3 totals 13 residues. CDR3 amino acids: CASSEANRPEAFF. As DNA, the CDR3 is TGTGCCAGCAGTGAAGCGAACAGGCCTGAAGCTTTCTTT.

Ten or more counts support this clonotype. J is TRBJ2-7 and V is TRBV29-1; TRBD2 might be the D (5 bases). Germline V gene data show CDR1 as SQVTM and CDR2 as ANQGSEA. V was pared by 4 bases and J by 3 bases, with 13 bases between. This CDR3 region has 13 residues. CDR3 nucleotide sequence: TGCAGCGTTGTGCGACTGGAGGACTACGAGCAGTACTTC. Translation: CSVVRLEDYEQYF.

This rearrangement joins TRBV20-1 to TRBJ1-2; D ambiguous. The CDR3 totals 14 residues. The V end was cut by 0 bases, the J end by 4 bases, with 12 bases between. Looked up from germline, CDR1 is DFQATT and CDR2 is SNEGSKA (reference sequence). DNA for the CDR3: TGCAGTGCTAGAGATTGGGAAGACCTCTATGGCTACACCTTC. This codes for CSARDWEDLYGYTF.

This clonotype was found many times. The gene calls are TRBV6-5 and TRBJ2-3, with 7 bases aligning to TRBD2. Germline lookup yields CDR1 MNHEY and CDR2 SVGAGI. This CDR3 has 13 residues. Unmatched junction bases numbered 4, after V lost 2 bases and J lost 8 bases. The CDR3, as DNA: TGTGCCAGCAGTTACACTAGCGTCGGTACGCAGTATTTT. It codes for CASSYTSVGTQYF.

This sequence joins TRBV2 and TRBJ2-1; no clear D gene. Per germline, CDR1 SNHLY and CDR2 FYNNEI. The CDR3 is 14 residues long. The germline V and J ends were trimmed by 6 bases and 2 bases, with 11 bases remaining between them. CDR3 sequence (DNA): TGTGCCAGCAGGGGAATCGCTGCCTACAATGAGCAGTTCTTC. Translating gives CASRGIAAYNEQFF.

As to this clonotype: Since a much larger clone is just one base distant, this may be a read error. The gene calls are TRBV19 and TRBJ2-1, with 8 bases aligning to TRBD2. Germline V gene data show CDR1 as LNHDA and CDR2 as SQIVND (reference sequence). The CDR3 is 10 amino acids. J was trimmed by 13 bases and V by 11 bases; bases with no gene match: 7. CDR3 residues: CAPGGGRQFF. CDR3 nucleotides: TGTGCCCCCGGGGGGGGGCGACAGTTCTTC.

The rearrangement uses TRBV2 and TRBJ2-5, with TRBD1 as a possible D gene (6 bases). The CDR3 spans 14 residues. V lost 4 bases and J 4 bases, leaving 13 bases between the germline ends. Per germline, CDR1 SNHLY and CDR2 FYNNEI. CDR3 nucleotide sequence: TGTGCCAGCAGTGTGAAAGGGGGTGCAGAGACCCAGTACTTC. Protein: CASSVKGGAETQYF.

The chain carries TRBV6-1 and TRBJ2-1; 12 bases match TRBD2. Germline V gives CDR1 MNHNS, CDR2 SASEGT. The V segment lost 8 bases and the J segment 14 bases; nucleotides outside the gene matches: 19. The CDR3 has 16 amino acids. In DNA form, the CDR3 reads TGTGCCAGCGGACGACTAGCGGGGGCAAAGACACCTGGGGAGTTCTTC. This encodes CASGRLAGAKTPGEFF.

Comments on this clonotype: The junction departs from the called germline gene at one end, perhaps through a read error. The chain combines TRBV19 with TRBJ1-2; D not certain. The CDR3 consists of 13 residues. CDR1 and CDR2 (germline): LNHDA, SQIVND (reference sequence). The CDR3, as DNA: TGTGCCAGTAGTTTAGACCGATCTTATGGCTACACCTTC. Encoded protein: CASSLDRSYGYTF.

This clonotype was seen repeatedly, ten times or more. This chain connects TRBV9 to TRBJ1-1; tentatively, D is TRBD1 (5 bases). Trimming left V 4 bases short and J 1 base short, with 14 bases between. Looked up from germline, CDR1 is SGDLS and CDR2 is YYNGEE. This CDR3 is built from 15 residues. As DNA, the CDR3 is TGTGCCAGCAGCCCCCGTTTGACAGAGAACACTGAAGCTTTCTTT. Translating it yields CASSPRLTENTEAFF.

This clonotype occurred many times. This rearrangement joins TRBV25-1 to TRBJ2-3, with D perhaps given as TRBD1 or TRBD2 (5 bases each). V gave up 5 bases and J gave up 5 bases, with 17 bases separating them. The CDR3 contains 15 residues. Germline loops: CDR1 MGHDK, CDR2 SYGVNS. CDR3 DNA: TGTGCCAGCAGTTACCGGGACCTCACCCAAGATACGCAGTATTTT. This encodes CASSYRDLTQDTQYF.

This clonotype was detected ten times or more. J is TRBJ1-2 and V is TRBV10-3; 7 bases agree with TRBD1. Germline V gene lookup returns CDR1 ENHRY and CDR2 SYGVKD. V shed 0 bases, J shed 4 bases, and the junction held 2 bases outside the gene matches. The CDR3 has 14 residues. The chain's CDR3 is CAISESGTAYGYTF. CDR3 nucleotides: TGTGCCATCAGTGAGTCGGGGACAGCCTATGGCTACACCTTC.